These 12 T cell receptor beta chains were all obtained from the same sample, sequenced in a study of blood T cell repertoires in COVID-19. Assay used: immunoSEQ multiplex PCR; TCRdb lists only in-frame clones, some missing. The sample gives about 170,000 clones, 88% of which show up once; around 1.9% is in the top ten. The sample consisted of peripheral blood. The receptors shown here come from a man aged 50 to 59 who had recovered from COVID-19.

The chain couples TRBV7-2 to TRBJ2-2; TRBD2 agrees at 9 bases. The V gene's germline CDR1 is SGHTA and CDR2 FQGNSA. The CDR3 has 16 amino acids. V gave up 0 bases and J gave up 3 bases; unmatched junction bases: 2. The CDR3 reads CASSLALAGHTGELFF. The CDR3 DNA reads as TGTGCCAGCAGCTTAGCCCTAGCGGGACACACCGGGGAGCTGTTTTTT.

The J gene is TRBJ1-1, the V gene TRBV24-1; D may be TRBD1 (5 bases). The CDR3 is 14 amino acids. Trimming stripped 3 bases from V and 5 bases from J, with 12 bases between. CDR1 and CDR2 from the germline V gene are KGHDR and SFDVKD. CDR3 sequence reads: CATSDPGRTTEAFF. The CDR3 nucleotides read TGTGCCACCAGTGATCCAGGGCGTACTACTGAAGCTTTCTTT.

The chain uses TRBV7-6 and TRBJ1-4; 7 nucleotides line up with TRBD1. The CDR3 consists of 14 residues. Germline-derived CDR1 and CDR2 are SGHVS and FNYEAQ. With V trimmed by 5 bases and J by 4 bases, 4 bases remained unmatched. The CDR3 coding sequence is TGTGCCAGCAGCCGGGGACAGAATAATGAAAAACTGTTTTTT. It specifies CASSRGQNNEKLFF.

V gene TRBV12-5 combines with J gene TRBJ2-2; maybe TRBD1 (6 bases). The CDR3 is 15 residues long. Trimming removed 5 bases at V and 6 bases at J, with 16 bases between. From germline, CDR1 is LGHNT and CDR2 FRNRAP. The CDR3 DNA follows: TGTGCTAGTGGTCCAGGGACATCCAGGGCCGGGGAGCTGTTTTTT. This encodes CASGPGTSRAGELFF.

The V and J genes are TRBV29-1 and TRBJ2-3, with D perhaps matching TRBD1 (5 bases). The CDR3 runs 14 residues. Germline lookup yields CDR1 SQVTM and CDR2 ANQGSEA. Trimming shortened V by 5 bases and J by 4 bases, and 16 bases separated the two germline ends. This chain's CDR3 is CSVQKTQGPDTQYF. DNA of the CDR3: TGCAGCGTTCAAAAAACCCAGGGCCCAGATACGCAGTATTTT.

The rearrangement links TRBV7-2 to TRBJ2-3; possible D gene TRBD2, 6 bases. The CDR3 covers 13 residues. Germline-derived CDR1 and CDR2 are SGHTA and FQGNSA. Trimming took off 2 bases at V and 5 bases at J, with 8 bases between the two ends. The CDR3 loop reads CASSLRRGDTQYF. CDR3 bases: TGTGCCAGCAGCTTAAGGCGGGGAGATACGCAGTATTTT.

V usage is TRBV19 and J usage is TRBJ1-5; 8 nucleotides match TRBD1. CDR1 is LNHDA, CDR2 SQIVND, per germline (reference sequence). With V trimmed by 4 bases and J by 3 bases, 5 bases remained unmatched. The CDR3 has 15 amino acids. The CDR3 bases are TGTGCCAGTAGTACCGACAGGGGTCTCAATCAGCCCCAGCATTTT. The encoded protein is CASSTDRGLNQPQHF.

This rearrangement joins TRBV19 to TRBJ1-1; D may be TRBD1 (6 bases). The germline V gene encodes CDR1 LNHDA and CDR2 SQIVND (reference sequence). V was clipped by 3 bases and J by 4 bases, with 18 bases between them. This CDR3 contains 16 residues. DNA of the CDR3: TGTGCCAGTAGTATTGGGGCAGGGGTCATTAGCACTGAAGCTTTCTTT. Its protein product is CASSIGAGVISTEAFF. Full variable domain (outside the CDR3, taken from reference TRBV19 and TRBJ1-1): DGGITQSPKYLFRKEGQNVTLSCEQNLNHDAMYWYRQDPGQGLRLIYYSQIVNDFQKGDIAEGYSVSREKKESFPLTVTSAQKNPTAFYLCASSIGAGVISTEAFFGQGTRLTVV.

The gene calls are TRBV3-1 (or the pseudogene TRBV3-2) and TRBJ2-3, with 10 bases matching TRBD2. This CDR3 has 14 amino acids. V lost 0 bases to trimming and J lost 10 bases; unmatched junction nucleotides: 4. Germline V lookup: CDR1 LGHDT, CDR2 YNNKEL (reference sequence). CDR3 sequence reads: CASSQESGRAAQYF. CDR3 bases: TGTGCCAGCAGCCAAGAAAGCGGGAGGGCGGCGCAGTATTTT.

The CDR3, as DNA: TGCGCCAGCAGCCAATTACCGGGACAGGGGGCGGGAGACACTGAAGCTTTCTTT. Its protein product is CASSQLPGQGAGDTEAFF. This rearrangement joins TRBV4-1 to TRBJ1-1, with TRBD1 identical over 12 bases. Germline CDR1 and CDR2: MGHRA and YSYEKL. The CDR3 consists of 18 residues. With V trimmed by 2 bases and J by 3 bases, 10 bases remained unmatched.

The gene calls are TRBV3-1 (or the pseudogene TRBV3-2) and TRBJ1-4; possibly TRBD1 for D (6 bases). The CDR3 totals 14 residues. Looked up from germline, CDR1 is LGHDT and CDR2 is YNNKEL (reference sequence). With 4 bases removed from V and 14 bases from J, the gap between germline ends came to 20 bases. CDR3 bases: TGTGCCAGCAGCCGGGGACAAGGGTTACTTGAGCTGTTTTTT. It is translated as CASSRGQGLLELFF.

The V and J genes are TRBV6-2 or TRBV6-3 and TRBJ1-2, with unresolved D. The CDR3 contains 13 residues. V lost 7 bases to trimming and J lost 8 bases, with 17 bases between them. In germline, CDR1 is MNHEY, CDR2 SVGEGT. As DNA, the CDR3 is TGTGCCAGCACCCCGGGAGGTTACGTCGGCTACACCTTC. Its protein product is CASTPGGYVGYTF.